This T cell receptor beta chain came from a study of CD8 T cells in Susac syndrome. The CDR3 has 14 residues. Germline lookup yields CDR1 MNHEY and CDR2 SMNVEV (reference sequence). The germline V and J ends were trimmed by 2 bases and 0 bases, with 8 bases remaining between them. RNA in amounts of about 0.45 to 1 ug was reverse transcribed with random hexamers. TCRdb independently ran MiXCR on the immunoSEQ multiplex PCR reads; one entry per CDR3 protein. The sample lists under 200,000 distinct CDR3 sequences, roughly 95% occurring once. Sequencing used CD8+ T cells from PBMCs. This chain connects TRBV27 to TRBJ2-7; D remains ambiguous. The receptor comes from a human donor with multiple sclerosis. The CDR3 coding sequence is TGTGCCAGCAGTTTACAACCTAGCTCCTACGAGCAGTACTTC. Translation: CASSLQPSSYEQYF.